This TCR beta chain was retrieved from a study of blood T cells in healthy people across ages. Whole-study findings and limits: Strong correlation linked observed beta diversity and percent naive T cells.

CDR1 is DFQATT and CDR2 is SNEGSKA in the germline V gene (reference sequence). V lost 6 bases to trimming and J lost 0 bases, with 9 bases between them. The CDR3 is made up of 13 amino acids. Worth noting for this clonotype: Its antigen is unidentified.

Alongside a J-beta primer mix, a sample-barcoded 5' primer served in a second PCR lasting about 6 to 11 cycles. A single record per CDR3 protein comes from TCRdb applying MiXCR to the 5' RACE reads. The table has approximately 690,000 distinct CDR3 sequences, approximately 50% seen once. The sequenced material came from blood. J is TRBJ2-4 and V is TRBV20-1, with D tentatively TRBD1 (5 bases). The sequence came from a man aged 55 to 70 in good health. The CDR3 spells CSARVLAKNIQYF. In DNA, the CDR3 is TGCAGTGCCAGGGTTCTAGCCAAAAACATTCAGTACTTC.